This T cell receptor (beta chain) was obtained from a study of blood T cell repertoires in COVID-19. Generated by immunoSEQ multiplex PCR, the TCRdb table keeps only in-frame clones and is missing some. The sample contains about 42,000 clones, more than 70% of which appear only once. The CDR3 length is 18 residues. Deletions cut 4 bases from V and 2 bases from J, with 21 bases between. CDR1 LGHDT and CDR2 YNNKEL come from the germline V gene (reference sequence). Material: peripheral blood. The clonotype originates from a human donor in a cohort sampled during active COVID-19. The J gene is TRBJ2-1, the V gene TRBV3-1 (or the pseudogene TRBV3-2), with a possible D match to TRBD1 (6 bases). The CDR3: CASSPLQGSTRAYNEQFF. The CDR3, as DNA: TGTGCCAGCAGCCCGTTGCAGGGGTCGACAAGGGCCTACAATGAGCAGTTCTTC.